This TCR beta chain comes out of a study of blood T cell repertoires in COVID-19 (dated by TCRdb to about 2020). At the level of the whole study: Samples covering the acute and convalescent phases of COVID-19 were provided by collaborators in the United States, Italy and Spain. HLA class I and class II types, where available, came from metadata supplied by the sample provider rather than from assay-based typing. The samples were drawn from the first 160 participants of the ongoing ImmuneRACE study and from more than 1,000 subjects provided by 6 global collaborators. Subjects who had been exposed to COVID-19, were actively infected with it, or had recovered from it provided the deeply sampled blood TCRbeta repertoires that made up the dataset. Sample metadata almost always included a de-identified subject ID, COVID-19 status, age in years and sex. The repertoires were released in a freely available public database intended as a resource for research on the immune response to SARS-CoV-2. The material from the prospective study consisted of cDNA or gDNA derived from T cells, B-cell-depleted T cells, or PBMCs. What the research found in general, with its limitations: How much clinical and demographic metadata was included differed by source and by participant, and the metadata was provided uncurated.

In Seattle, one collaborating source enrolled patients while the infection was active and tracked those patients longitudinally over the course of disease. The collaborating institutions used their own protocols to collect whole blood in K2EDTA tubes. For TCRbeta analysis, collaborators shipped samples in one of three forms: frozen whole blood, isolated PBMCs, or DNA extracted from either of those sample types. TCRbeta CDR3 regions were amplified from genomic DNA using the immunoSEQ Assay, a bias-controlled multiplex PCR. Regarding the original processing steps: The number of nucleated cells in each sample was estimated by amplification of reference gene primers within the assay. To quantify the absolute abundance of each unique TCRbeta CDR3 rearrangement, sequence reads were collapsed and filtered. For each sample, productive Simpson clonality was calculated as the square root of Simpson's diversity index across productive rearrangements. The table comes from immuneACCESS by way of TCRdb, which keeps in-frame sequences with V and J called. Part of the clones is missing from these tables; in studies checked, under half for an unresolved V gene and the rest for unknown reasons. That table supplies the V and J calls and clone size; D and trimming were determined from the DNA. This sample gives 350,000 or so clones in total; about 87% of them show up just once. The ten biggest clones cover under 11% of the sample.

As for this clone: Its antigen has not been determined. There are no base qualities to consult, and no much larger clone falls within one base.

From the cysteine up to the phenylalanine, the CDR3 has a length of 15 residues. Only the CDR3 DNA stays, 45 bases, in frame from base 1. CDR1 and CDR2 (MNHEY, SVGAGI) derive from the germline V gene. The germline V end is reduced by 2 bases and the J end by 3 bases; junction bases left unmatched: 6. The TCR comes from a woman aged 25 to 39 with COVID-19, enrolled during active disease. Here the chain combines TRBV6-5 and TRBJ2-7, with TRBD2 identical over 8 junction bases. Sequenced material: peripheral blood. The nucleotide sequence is TGTGCCAGCAGTTACAGGACCGCGGGAGGCTACGAGCAGTACTTC. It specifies CASSYRTAGGYEQYF.